Detailed here is one T cell receptor (beta chain). Authors' processing steps: Amplifying reference gene primers gave estimates of nucleated cell counts. TCRdb keeps only in-frame clones here, not all; method: immunoSEQ multiplex PCR. For V, J and clone size, that table is used; D and trimming come from the DNA. The profile shows 150,000 or so clones, more than 75% of them singletons. This sample is drawn from a study of blood T cell repertoires in COVID-19. Study-wide background: From the United States, Italy and Spain came samples of acute and convalescent COVID-19. PBMCs, B-cell-depleted T cells, or T cells were the source of the cDNA or gDNA that made up the material.

The CDR3 totals 15 residues. V shed 4 bases, J shed 6 bases, and the junction held 3 bases outside the gene matches. The germline gives CDR1 KGHDR, CDR2 SFDVKD. This sequence originates from a man in his sixties with active or convalescent COVID-19. V and J are TRBV24-1 and TRBJ2-1, with 12 nucleotides matching TRBD2. The sequencing sample was made of peripheral blood. CDR3 bases: TGTGCCACCAGTGACCCGACTAGCGGGAGCAATGAGCAGTTCTTC. Amino acid sequence: CATSDPTSGSNEQFF.